This passage covers 21 T cell receptor beta chains from one sample sequenced in a study of T cell repertoires in cytomegalovirus infection. Antigens for these TCRs are unknown. TCRdb reanalysed the reads using MiXCR and keeps one entry per CDR3 protein. The data contain approximately 140,000 distinct CDR3 sequences, approximately 24% of them seen just once; the ten biggest clones take up 34%. The sequencing sample was made of PBMCs, sequenced either directly or after in vitro stimulation (not recorded which). These receptor sequences come from a human donor in good health (CMV status not recorded). Some clones in this sample may be carry-over from other donors' samples.

The V gene is TRBV29-1, the J gene TRBJ1-4; D remains ambiguous. Between the trimmed V and J ends, which lost 4 bases and 3 bases, there was a span of 9 bases. The CDR3 extends over 13 amino acids. Germline-derived CDR1 and CDR2 are SQVTM and ANQGSEA. The CDR3 DNA is TGCAGCGTTGTTCCTGGGCCTAATGAAAAACTGTTTTTT. Its translation is CSVVPGPNEKLFF. The variable domain in full, completed from reference TRBV29-1 and TRBJ1-4, reads SAVISQKPSRDICQRGTSLTIQCQVDSQVTMMFWYRQQPGQSLTLIATANQGSEATYESGFVIDKFPISRPNLTFSTLTVSNMSPEDSSIYLCSVVPGPNEKLFFGSGTQLSVL.

This clonotype was counted only a few times. The chain employs TRBV12-3 or TRBV12-4 and TRBJ2-5; a possible D gene is TRBD2 (6 bases). The V end was cut by 6 bases, the J end by 5 bases, with 16 bases between. The CDR3 has 14 residues. The CDR3 region is CASRAGPGSETQYF. DNA for the CDR3: TGTGCCAGCAGGGCGGGACCGGGATCGGAGACCCAGTACTTC.

The gene calls are TRBV2 and TRBJ2-3; 8 nucleotides agree with TRBD2. Germline V lookup: CDR1 SNHLY, CDR2 FYNNEI. The CDR3 has 16 residues. V shed 7 bases, J shed 6 bases, and the junction held 15 bases outside the gene matches. The CDR3, as DNA: TGTGCCAGCATGGGTATCGGGAGGGCCGTTACGGATACGCAGTATTTT. Translating gives CASMGIGRAVTDTQYF.

This clonotype was detected only a few times. This chain joins TRBV19 and TRBJ2-1; D ambiguous. The germline CDR1 and CDR2 sequences are LNHDA and SQIVND (reference sequence). CDR3 size: 13 residues. Trimming left V 3 bases short and J 9 bases short, with 12 bases between. The CDR3: CASSIWGYGEQFF. The CDR3 DNA sequence: TGTGCCAGTAGTATTTGGGGATATGGTGAGCAGTTCTTC.

This rearrangement joins TRBV6-1 to TRBJ2-1; TRBD2 aligns across 10 bases. This CDR3 spans 14 amino acids. Germline V CDR1 and CDR2: MNHNS, SASEGT. Unmatched junction bases numbered 1, after V lost 2 bases and J lost 6 bases. Here the CDR3 reads CASSESGRANEQFF. CDR3 nucleotides: TGTGCCAGCAGTGAAAGCGGGAGGGCCAATGAGCAGTTCTTC.

This clonotype was counted between two and nine times. CDR3 sequence reads: CASYLAGTTDTQYF. CDR3 sequence (DNA): TGTGCCAGCTACCTAGCGGGAACCACAGATACGCAGTATTTT. The J gene is TRBJ2-3, the V gene TRBV6-6; 9 bases align to TRBD2. Germline V gene lookup returns CDR1 MNHNY and CDR2 SVGAGI (reference sequence). Germline trimming cut 8 bases from V and 2 bases from J; bases unmatched to any gene: 5. The length of the CDR3 is 14 residues.

In this sample, this clonotype turned up a few times. The chain carries TRBV6-1 and TRBJ2-1; D unresolved. Per the germline V gene, CDR1 is MNHNS and CDR2 is SASEGT. Trimming took 1 base from V and 10 from J, leaving 20 bases between them. This CDR3 contains 16 residues. DNA of the CDR3: TGTGCCAGCAGTGAAGACCCAGGTACCCATTCTAACGAGCAGTTCTTC. Amino acid sequence: CASSEDPGTHSNEQFF.

This clonotype was seen repeatedly, ten times or more. The chain joins TRBV6-5 to TRBJ2-7, with a tentative D call TRBD2 (5 bases). Germline V lookup: CDR1 MNHEY, CDR2 SVGAGI. CDR3 length: 12 amino acids. Trimming took 6 bases from V and 1 from J, leaving 7 bases between them. CDR3 amino acids: CASRRDSYEQYF. The CDR3 nucleotides read TGTGCCAGCAGGAGGGATTCCTACGAGCAGTACTTC.

This clonotype was seen repeatedly, ten times or more. This chain uses TRBV5-1 with TRBJ1-1, with TRBD1 identical over 12 bases. V lost 3 bases to trimming and J lost 10 bases; unmatched junction nucleotides: 7. Germline CDR1 SGHRS, CDR2 YFSETQ. The CDR3 contains 14 residues. DNA of the CDR3: TGCGCCAGCAGCTCGGGACAGGGGGCGGCTCGAGCTTTCTTT. Encoded protein: CASSSGQGAARAFF.

In this sample, this clonotype turned up a few times. The chain carries TRBV6-2 or TRBV6-3 and TRBJ2-7, with D possibly being TRBD2 (6 bases). V lost 7 bases and J 7 bases, leaving 23 bases between the germline ends. The CDR3 extends over 15 amino acids. Germline V gene data show CDR1 as MNHEY and CDR2 as SVGEGT. The CDR3 DNA is TGTGCCAGCACCGATCCCGTGGTAGCGGCGAGTGAGCAGTACTTC. It encodes CASTDPVVAASEQYF.

This clonotype was detected ten times or more. The chain is built from TRBV12-3 or TRBV12-4 and TRBJ1-3; 8 bases agree with TRBD1. The CDR3 is 18 amino acids. Trimming removed 5 bases from V and 0 bases from J; junction bases left unmatched: 12. CDR3 amino acids: CASSHARDRFSSGNTIYF. The CDR3 DNA sequence: TGTGCCAGCAGTCACGCCCGGGACAGGTTTTCCTCTGGAAACACCATATATTTT.

The chain links TRBV7-2 to TRBJ1-3, with D perhaps TRBD1 (6 bases). CDR1 and CDR2 (germline): SGHTA, FQGNSA. This CDR3 is 14 amino acids long. Between the trimmed V and J ends, which lost 1 base and 4 bases, there was a span of 8 bases. The CDR3 protein is CASSLGTVGNTIYF. Written as DNA, the CDR3 is TGTGCCAGCAGCTTAGGGACAGTAGGAAACACCATATATTTT. The entire variable domain, with the rest obtained from reference TRBV7-2 and TRBJ1-3, is as follows: GAGVSQSPSNKVTEKGKDVELRCDPISGHTALYWYRQSLGQGLEFLIYFQGNSAPDKSGLPSDRFSAERTGGSVSTLTIQRTQQEDSAVYLCASSLGTVGNTIYFGEGSWLTVV.

This clonotype was seen many times. The chain combines TRBV12-3 or TRBV12-4 with TRBJ2-3; TRBD1 aligns across 7 bases. Trimming took 6 bases from V and 4 from J; bases not matched to a gene: 7. CDR3 length equals 14 residues. CDR3 nucleotide sequence: TGTGCCAGCAGAAGAGGACAGGACCCAGATACGCAGTATTTT. It yields the protein CASRRGQDPDTQYF.

The V gene is TRBV4-3, the J gene TRBJ1-1, with 10 bases aligning to TRBD1. The CDR3 sequence is 15 residues long. J was trimmed by 4 bases and V by 4 bases; bases with no gene match: 6. Germline CDR1 is LGHNA and CDR2 is YSLEER. The CDR3 nucleotides read TGCGCCAGCAGCCCTGGGGGGACAGGGGTCACTGAAGCTTTCTTT. Translated, it gives CASSPGGTGVTEAFF.

The V gene is TRBV12-3 or TRBV12-4, the J gene TRBJ2-1; D remains unclear. The V end was cut by 6 bases, the J end by 2 bases, with 8 bases between. The CDR3 is 13 residues long. CDR3 protein: CASSHGPYNEQFF. CDR3 coding DNA: TGTGCCAGCAGCCACGGACCCTACAATGAGCAGTTCTTC.

The rearrangement uses TRBV5-1 and TRBJ2-1, with 7 bases identical to TRBD2. Germline trimming cut 2 bases from V and 0 bases from J; bases unmatched to any gene: 5. The CDR3 is made up of 16 amino acids. Per the germline V gene, CDR1 is SGHRS and CDR2 is YFSETQ. The chain's CDR3 is CASSLPIAGSYNEQFF. CDR3 nucleotides: TGCGCCAGCAGCTTACCTATAGCGGGCTCCTACAATGAGCAGTTCTTC.

The sample holds a few counts of this clonotype. This chain joins TRBV12-3 or TRBV12-4 and TRBJ2-5, with a possible D match to TRBD1 (6 bases). This CDR3 region has 13 residues. Trimming cost V 3 bases and J 5 bases, with 10 bases left between them. CDR3 amino acids: CASSFGGGETQYF. The CDR3 DNA follows: TGTGCCAGCAGTTTTGGGGGCGGGGAGACCCAGTACTTC.

The V and J genes are TRBV6-5 and TRBJ2-5; D ambiguous. The CDR3 has 14 residues. Deletions cut 3 bases from V and 0 bases from J, with 8 bases between. Germline loops: CDR1 MNHEY, CDR2 SVGAGI. CDR3 sequence (DNA): TGTGCCAGCAGTTATAAGGAGTACCAAGAGACCCAGTACTTC. It yields the protein CASSYKEYQETQYF.

This clonotype has just a few counts. The chain is built from TRBV7-9 and TRBJ2-5, with TRBD2 identical over 7 bases. Trimming removed 6 bases from V and 5 bases from J; junction bases left unmatched: 12. Germline V gene data show CDR1 as SEHNR and CDR2 as FQNEAQ (reference sequence). The CDR3 has 15 amino acids. CDR3: CASSDPRGVWETQYF. CDR3 in DNA: TGTGCCAGCAGTGACCCTCGGGGGGTCTGGGAGACCCAGTACTTC.

The chain recombines TRBV28 with TRBJ2-7; 9 positions agree with TRBD2. Germline values: CDR1 MDHEN, CDR2 SYDVKM. V shed 2 bases and J 5 bases; nucleotides not matched to a gene: 7. This CDR3 contains 15 residues. CDR3 DNA: TGTGCCAGCAGTTTACGAGCGGGAGGATCCCACGAGCAGTACTTC. Translating it yields CASSLRAGGSHEQYF. Full variable domain (remainder filled in from reference TRBV28 and TRBJ2-7): DVKVTQSSRYLVKRTGEKVFLECVQDMDHENMFWYRQDPGLGLRLIYFSYDVKMKEKGDIPEGYSVSREKKERFSLILESASTNQTSMYLCASSLRAGGSHEQYFGPGTRLTVT.

This clonotype was detected only a few times. V gene TRBV18 combines with J gene TRBJ2-2; D possibly corresponds to TRBD2 (5 bases). V was clipped by 0 bases and J by 5 bases, with 13 bases between them. Germline-derived CDR1 and CDR2 are KGHSH and LQKENI. CDR3 length: 16 amino acids. This CDR3 is CASSPPGVPLTGELFF. CDR3 nucleotides: TGTGCCAGCTCACCACCGGGAGTTCCCTTAACCGGGGAGCTGTTTTTT.